This is a list of T cell receptor beta chains from one sample in a study of cytomegalovirus exposure and HLA in healthy donors. The method was immunoSEQ multiplex PCR; TCRdb's version includes in-frame clones alone and lacks a portion of them. The sample shows fewer than 140,000 clones, under 80% of them seen only once. Sequenced: PBMCs. The receptors come from a man between 60 and 75 years old in good health and CMV-seronegative. Each CDR3 is given without its conserved first and last residue. Each record gives: V gene, J gene, D gene, CDR3 protein. D genes are given only for firm matches.

v_gene: TRBV7-9; j_gene: TRBJ2-5; d_gene: -; CDR3aa: ASSFGVQETQY
v_gene: TRBV5-4; j_gene: TRBJ1-4; d_gene: -; CDR3aa: ASSLGRTNEKLF
v_gene: TRBV4-2; j_gene: TRBJ2-3; d_gene: -; CDR3aa: ASSQDYRTELTDTQY
v_gene: TRBV7-2; j_gene: TRBJ2-1; d_gene: TRBD2; CDR3aa: ASSSLGLAGSNEQF
v_gene: TRBV28; j_gene: TRBJ1-1; d_gene: TRBD1; CDR3aa: ASRGTGINVVF
v_gene: TRBV5-1; j_gene: TRBJ2-5; d_gene: -; CDR3aa: ASSPVGAQETQY
v_gene: TRBV18; j_gene: TRBJ1-2; d_gene: -; CDR3aa: ASSPTGGYVGYT
v_gene: TRBV2; j_gene: TRBJ2-3; d_gene: TRBD2; CDR3aa: ASSEVTSGVDTQY
v_gene: TRBV7-9; j_gene: TRBJ1-2; d_gene: -; CDR3aa: ASSLVGLYGYT
v_gene: TRBV18; j_gene: TRBJ1-3; d_gene: -; CDR3aa: ASSTRGRDSGNTIY
v_gene: TRBV4-3; j_gene: TRBJ2-3; d_gene: -; CDR3aa: ASSPEKWERATDTQY
v_gene: TRBV6-5; j_gene: TRBJ1-5; d_gene: -; CDR3aa: ASSYSADQPQH
v_gene: TRBV7-8; j_gene: TRBJ1-5; d_gene: -; CDR3aa: ASSLGGTGPQH
v_gene: TRBV19; j_gene: TRBJ2-3; d_gene: -; CDR3aa: ASSIRDTQY
v_gene: TRBV9; j_gene: TRBJ2-2; d_gene: TRBD1; CDR3aa: ASSVERGRSTGELF
v_gene: TRBV7-9; j_gene: TRBJ2-7; d_gene: TRBD1; CDR3aa: ASSHFPGQGPSSYEQY
v_gene: TRBV7-2; j_gene: TRBJ2-1; d_gene: -; CDR3aa: ASSSRWSSYNEQF